The 7 T cell receptor beta chains below come from one sample, sequenced in a study of long-term antiretroviral therapy in people with HIV. Version v3.0 of the immunoSEQ assay ran at survey level. TCRdb keeps only in-frame clones here, not all; method: immunoSEQ multiplex PCR. The sample contains just over 8,500 clones, around three quarters of which appear only once. The sequencing used unsorted PBMCs, collected 0.6 years before starting antiretroviral therapy. Every receptor here comes from a man aged 35 to 55 with HIV.

There are a few counts of this clone. Germline and junction disagree at one end, which may indicate a read error. The rearrangement links TRBV25-1 to TRBJ1-1; unclear D gene. CDR3 length: 12 amino acids. Germline CDR1 reads MGHDK; CDR2 reads SYGVNS. The CDR3, as DNA: TGTGCCAGCGGTACAGAGAACGCTGAAGCTTTCTTT. Translating gives CASGTENAEAFF.

The chain carries TRBV18 and TRBJ1-1; no clear D. Trimming left V 3 bases short and J 0 bases short, with 14 bases between. CDR1 is KGHSH and CDR2 is LQKENI in the germline V gene. There are 16 residues in the CDR3. The CDR3 coding sequence is TGTGCCAGCTCACCTAGGAGGGCTACCATGAACACTGAAGCTTTCTTT. This codes for CASSPRRATMNTEAFF.

This chain uses TRBV18 with TRBJ1-5, with a tentative D call TRBD1 (6 bases). In germline, CDR1 is KGHSH, CDR2 LQKENI. V was clipped by 1 base and J by 3 bases, with 13 bases between them. The CDR3 covers 16 residues. CDR3: CASSPQKGEHNQPQHF. The CDR3, as DNA: TGTGCCAGCTCACCACAGAAGGGGGAGCACAATCAGCCCCAGCATTTT.

By its share, this clone is large. V usage is TRBV19 and J usage is TRBJ2-5, with a possible D match to TRBD1 (6 bases). Germline CDR1 is LNHDA and CDR2 is SQIVND (reference sequence). This CDR3 is built from 15 residues. Trimming shortened V by 3 bases and J by 1 base, and 12 bases separated the two germline ends. CDR3 region: CASSMRTEPQETQYF. The DNA for the CDR3 is TGTGCCAGTAGTATGAGGACAGAGCCCCAAGAGACCCAGTACTTC.

The chain is built from TRBV10-3 and TRBJ1-4; D is uncertain. The CDR3 has 14 amino acids. Germline assignment: CDR1 ENHRY and CDR2 SYGVKD. The ends were cut back, 3 bases at V and 2 bases at J, with 7 bases in the middle. The chain's CDR3 is CAISDSSTNEKLFF. The DNA of the CDR3 is TGTGCCATCAGTGACAGTTCCACTAATGAAAAACTGTTTTTT.

The J gene is TRBJ1-2, the V gene TRBV9; D ambiguous. The CDR3 is 13 residues long. Germline CDR1 reads SGDLS; CDR2 reads YYNGEE. Trimming took 3 bases from V and 4 from J, leaving 10 bases between them. CDR3 amino acids: CASSGEVIYGYTF. In DNA form, the CDR3 reads TGTGCCAGCAGCGGGGAGGTTATCTATGGCTACACCTTC.

CDR3 amino acids: CSVGGQGAPGANVLTF. CDR3 DNA sequence: TGCAGCGTGGGAGGACAGGGGGCACCTGGGGCCAACGTCCTGACTTTC. The chain joins TRBV29-1 to TRBJ2-6; 11 bases agree with TRBD1. The CDR3 sequence is 16 residues long. Germline V gene lookup returns CDR1 SQVTM and CDR2 ANQGSEA. Losses at the gene ends were 6 bases for V and 2 bases for J; bases not matched to a gene: 6.